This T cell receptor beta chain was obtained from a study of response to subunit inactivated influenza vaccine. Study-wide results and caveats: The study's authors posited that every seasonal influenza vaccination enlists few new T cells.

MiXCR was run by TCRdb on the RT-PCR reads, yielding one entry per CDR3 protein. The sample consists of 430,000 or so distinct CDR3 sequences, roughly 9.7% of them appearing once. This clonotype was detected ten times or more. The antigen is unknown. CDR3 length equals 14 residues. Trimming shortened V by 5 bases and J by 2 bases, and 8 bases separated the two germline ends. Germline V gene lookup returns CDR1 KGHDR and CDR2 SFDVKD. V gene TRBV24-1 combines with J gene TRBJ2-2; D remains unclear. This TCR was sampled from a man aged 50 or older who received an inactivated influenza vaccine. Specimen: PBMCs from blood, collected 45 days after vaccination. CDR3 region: CATSVGPNTGELFF. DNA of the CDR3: TGTGCCACCAGTGTTGGACCCAACACCGGGGAGCTGTTTTTT.